A single sample gave rise to the 7 T cell receptor beta chains below, sequenced in a study of CD8+ T cells in alopecia areata. Time point given: mouse skin 3 weeks after grafting. TCR sequencing used cDNA made by reverse transcription of extracted RNA. Sequenced by immunoSEQ multiplex PCR; TCRdb stores in-frame clones only, minus some. The data show about 1,900 clones, none appearing only once, with approximately 12% held by the ten largest. Source: skin, taken at week 3. These TCRs come from a C3H/HeJ mouse with alopecia areata. The strain bears MHC haplotype H2-k.

At least ten counts were recorded for this clone. Gene names are the mouse ones. Read sequence stops 4 residues before the CDR3 end, and the germline J gene provides the missing end. The chain couples TRBV13-1 to TRBJ2-3; weak D call: TRBD2 (6 bases). V gave up 3 bases and J gave up 0 bases, with 11 bases separating them. Looked up from germline, CDR1 is NSHNY and CDR2 is SYGAGN. The CDR3 contains 15 residues. CDR3 sequence reads: CASSGLLGSAETLYF. Incomplete CDR3 DNA: TGTGCCAGCAGTGGCCTACTGGGTAGTGCAGAA.

This clone is labeled medium-sized. Mouse gene names and germline throughout. The sequenced fragment ends 4 residues before the CDR3 boundary, so the rest is inferred from the germline J gene. V usage is TRBV1 and J usage is TRBJ1-1; D uncertain. V was cut by 0 bases and J by 0 bases, with 8 bases left in between. The CDR3 sequence is 15 residues long. Germline-derived CDR1 and CDR2 are NSQYPW and LRSPGD (reference sequence). The CDR3 reads CTCSADRSQNTEVFF. CDR3 bases read: TGCACCTGCAGTGCAGATCGATCACAGAACACA.

In its sample, this clone ranks as hyperexpanded. Gene names and germline match the mouse. The read gets to within 4 residues of the CDR3 end, and the germline J gene fills in the rest. Distinct nucleotide sequences in the sample also encode this CDR3. This sequence joins TRBV19 and TRBJ1-2; the match to TRBD1 covers 9 bases. V shed 5 bases and J 0 bases; nucleotides not matched to a gene: 2. The germline CDR1 and CDR2 sequences are FNHDT and SITEND (reference sequence). CDR3 length: 14 residues. CDR3 DNA (partial): TGTGCCAGCAGCAGGGACAGGGCAAACTCC. Its translation is CASSRDRANS. The complete CDR3 reads CASSRDRANSDYTF.

Relative to its sample, this clone is medium-sized. Gene and germline names: mouse. The CDR3 end falls 4 residues outside the read, so it is completed with the germline J gene. V and J are TRBV5 and TRBJ2-2; D unclear. Trimming pared 0 bases from V and 0 bases from J, leaving 8 bases between. The germline V gene encodes CDR1 LGHNA and CDR2 YNLKQL (reference sequence). This CDR3 is built from 16 residues. CDR3 in amino acids: CASSQERHTNTGQLYF. The sequenced CDR3 bases are TGTGCCAGCAGCCAAGAGAGACACACAAACACCGGG.

This clone is medium-sized. The gene symbols are mouse symbols. From the germline J gene comes the end of the CDR3, since the read stops 4 residues before it. This chain connects TRBV1 to TRBJ2-7, with 7 bases that match TRBD1. The V and J ends lost 1 base and 1 base, in that order; junction bases with no gene match: 1. Germline V lookup: CDR1 NSQYPW, CDR2 LRSPGD (reference sequence). The CDR3 is made up of 14 amino acids. The CDR3 is CTCSAGTGSYEQYF. CDR3 DNA (partial): TGCACCTGCAGTGCAGGGACAGGATCCTAT.

Judged by abundance, this clone is medium-sized. Gene names and germline refer to mouse. The read comes to an end 4 residues before the CDR3 does, leaving the germline J gene to fill in the end. The chain joins TRBV19 to TRBJ1-2; D is perhaps TRBD1 (5 bases). The ends were cut back, 5 bases at V and 0 bases at J, with 11 bases in the middle. The CDR3 spans 14 residues. Germline loops: CDR1 FNHDT, CDR2 SITEND (reference sequence). This chain's CDR3 is CASSHDRTNSDYTF. The CDR3 bases that were read are TGTGCCAGCAGCCATGACAGAACAAACTCC.

This clone counts as medium-sized. Genes here carry mouse names. The CDR3 end falls 4 residues outside the read, so it is completed with the germline J gene. The chain has TRBV13-1 and TRBJ2-1; D is unclear. The CDR3 totals 14 residues. The V and J ends lost 3 bases and 0 bases respectively, with 7 bases between them. Germline CDR1 reads NSHNY; CDR2 reads SYGAGN. CDR3 region: CASSGRYNYAEQFF. CDR3 DNA, as far as it was read: TGTGCCAGCAGTGGCAGGTATAACTATGCT.